This T cell receptor beta chain was sequenced for a study of blood T cells in healthy people across ages. Study at large: Template switching picked up about one barcoded beta molecule for each two T cells.

Using a J-beta primer mix together with a sample-barcoded 5' primer, a second PCR was run for roughly 6 to 11 cycles. Every cDNA was tagged by a template-switch adaptor with 12 random nucleotides. A single record per CDR3 protein comes from TCRdb applying MiXCR to the 5' RACE reads. The sample lists around 900,000 distinct CDR3 sequences; 45% to 60% were seen once. With respect to this clonotype: Its cognate antigen is unknown.

Points from the study as a whole: Age showed a roughly linear inverse relationship with TCR beta diversity per million T cells. Samples with more naive T cells showed higher observed beta diversity.

The CDR3 has 15 residues. The ends were cut back, 3 bases at V and 2 bases at J, with 14 bases in the middle. The chain couples TRBV12-3 or TRBV12-4 to TRBJ2-7; D is possibly TRBD2 (7 bases). This sequence was found in a woman in her fifties or sixties in good health. Sequencing input: blood. The CDR3 DNA is TGTGCCAGCAGTTTGGGTTTGCGGGGGCCCTACGAGCAGTACTTC. Protein: CASSLGLRGPYEQYF.